This TCR beta chain appears in the sequencing data of a study of blood T cell repertoires in COVID-19. Background on the study: Acute and convalescent COVID-19 specimens originated in the United States, Italy and Spain. Nucleic acid was either cDNA or gDNA, and it came from T cells, B-cell-depleted T cells, or PBMCs.

In the study's own analysis: Estimation of nucleated cell counts was performed using reference gene primer amplification. Produced via immunoSEQ multiplex PCR; TCRdb's table is partial and in-frame only. D and trimming come from the DNA, and the V and J calls and clone size come from that table. The table records about 230,000 clones, roughly 85% of them present only once. This sequence was found in a woman in her seventies with active or convalescent COVID-19. Sequencing was performed on peripheral blood.

The CDR3, as DNA: TGCGCCAGCAGCTTGGGGGGGACAGGGCCAGATACGCAGTATTTT. It specifies CASSLGGTGPDTQYF. V gene TRBV5-1 combines with J gene TRBJ2-3; 9 nucleotides align to TRBD1. This CDR3 is 15 amino acids long. The germline gives CDR1 SGHRS, CDR2 YFSETQ. Trimming took 0 bases from V and 4 from J; bases not matched to a gene: 3.